A selection of T cell receptor beta chains follows, all from one sample in a study of early stage breast cancer tumors. Method: immunoSEQ multiplex PCR; TCRdb's copy keeps in-frame clones and lacks some. The profile covers 50,000 to 75,000 clones, with about 74% appearing a single time and around 3.2% taken by the ten largest. The material sequenced was blood. All receptors come from a person aged 25 to 40 with breast cancer. Both conserved end residues are part of each CDR3. A D gene is named only where the DNA matches it firmly. The size entry is marked missing in some rows and otherwise reads once, few, many or a size class.

TRBV19	TRBD1	TRBJ1-6	few	CASTRDSSTNSPLHF	TGTGCCAGTACTCGGGACAGCTCAACAAATTCACCCCTCCACTTT
TRBV6-4	-	TRBJ1-2	-	CASSAVGQGYYGYTF	TGTGCCAGCAGTGCCGTCGGCCAGGGATATTATGGCTACACCTTC
TRBV14	-	TRBJ1-1	-	CASSTTAGTEAFF	TGTGCCAGCAGCACGACAGCAGGAACTGAAGCTTTCTTT
TRBV7-3	-	TRBJ1-1	-	CASSLGEGTEAFF	TGTGCCAGCAGCTTGGGCGAGGGCACTGAAGCTTTCTTT
TRBV27	-	TRBJ1-1	-	CASSPWDLVVSNTEAFF	TGTGCCAGCAGTCCATGGGACCTAGTCGTTTCGAACACTGAAGCTTTCTTT
TRBV11-3	TRBD1	TRBJ1-2	-	CASSSSPGQGTGYTF	TGTGCCAGCAGCTCAAGTCCGGGACAGGGAACTGGCTACACCTTC
TRBV5-5	TRBD1	TRBJ2-7	-	CASSQDRGEYF	TGTGCCAGCAGTCAAGACAGGGGAGAGTACTTC
TRBV21-1	-	TRBJ2-7	-	CASSKFWAGELSEQYF	TGTGCCAGCAGCAAATTTTGGGCAGGGGAATTAAGCGAGCAGTACTTC
TRBV14	-	TRBJ2-7	-	CASSRLTGTTIYEQYF	TGTGCCAGCAGCCGGCTCACCGGGACAACCATCTACGAGCAGTACTTC
TRBV7-7	-	TRBJ2-7	-	CASSLGFGVSYEQYF	TGTGCCAGCAGCTTAGGGTTTGGGGTCTCCTACGAGCAGTACTTC
TRBV5-1	TRBD2	TRBJ2-7	once	CASSLVSGGREQYF	TGCGCCAGCAGCTTGGTCAGCGGGGGCCGTGAGCAGTACTTC
TRBV5-1	-	TRBJ1-3	-	CASSLEGTGNTIYF	TGCGCCAGCAGCTTGGAAGGGACTGGAAACACCATATATTTT
TRBV30	TRBD1	TRBJ1-3	-	CAWSYRDRVRWDGNTIYF	TGTGCCTGGTCTTACCGGGACAGGGTTCGATGGGACGGAAACACCATATATTTT
TRBV5-6	-	TRBJ1-4	-	CASRATDSTRELFF	TGTGCCAGCAGGGCAACGGACAGCACCAGGGAACTGTTTTTT
TRBV6-1	-	TRBJ2-7	-	CASSTLSYEQYF	TGTGCCAGCAGTACCCTCTCATACGAGCAGTACTTC
TRBV5-6	-	TRBJ1-1	-	CASSLREARITEAFF	TGTGCCAGCAGCTTGAGGGAAGCGAGGATCACTGAAGCTTTCTTT
TRBV9	TRBD2	TRBJ2-5	once	CASSVGLAGGDQETQYF	TGTGCCAGCAGCGTGGGACTAGCGGGAGGCGACCAAGAGACCCAGTACTTC
TRBV11-2	TRBD2	TRBJ2-3	few	CASSFREVTSATDTQYF	TGTGCCAGCAGCTTTCGGGAAGTAACTAGCGCCACAGATACGCAGTATTTT
TRBV6-6	-	TRBJ1-5	-	CASNPRSSGGNQPQHF	TGTGCCAGCAACCCGAGAAGCTCAGGAGGCAATCAGCCCCAGCATTTT
TRBV5-1	TRBD2	TRBJ2-3	-	CASSLARGLAEDTQYF	TGCGCCAGCAGCTTGGCCAGGGGACTAGCTGAGGATACGCAGTATTTT
TRBV18	TRBD2	TRBJ2-7	-	CASSPLPAGGDGEQYF	TGTGCCAGCTCACCGCTACCAGCGGGAGGCGATGGGGAGCAGTACTTC
TRBV5-1	TRBD1	TRBJ1-6	once	CASSAGQGRNSPLHF	TGCGCCAGCAGCGCCGGACAGGGCCGTAATTCACCCCTCCACTTT
TRBV19	TRBD2	TRBJ2-1	-	CASSPISDALAGEQFF	TGTGCCAGTAGTCCGATCTCCGACGCCCTAGCGGGAGAGCAGTTCTTC
TRBV9	-	TRBJ2-7	-	CASSVGIGYVEQYF	TGTGCCAGCAGCGTAGGTATTGGTTACGTCGAGCAGTACTTC
TRBV4-1	TRBD1	TRBJ2-3	-	CASSPHGRGTGVLLGTDTQYF	TGCGCCAGCAGCCCCCATGGAAGGGGGACAGGGGTACTATTGGGCACAGATACGCAGTATTTT
TRBV7-2	-	TRBJ2-7	-	CASSLAGFYEQYF	TGTGCCAGCAGCTTAGCGGGATTCTACGAGCAGTACTTC
TRBV5-5	-	TRBJ1-3	-	CASSLAGEGVGNTIYF	TGTGCCAGCAGCTTGGCCGGGGAGGGGGTTGGAAACACCATATATTTT
TRBV7-2	TRBD2	TRBJ2-2	few	CASSLMASGNTGELFF	TGTGCCAGCAGCTTAATGGCTAGCGGGAACACCGGGGAGCTGTTTTTT
TRBV18	TRBD1	TRBJ1-2	few	CASSPVTGPNYGYTF	TGTGCCAGCTCACCTGTGACAGGGCCCAACTATGGCTACACCTTC
TRBV19	-	TRBJ1-1	few	CASSTPAYGRYTEAFF	TGTGCCAGTAGTACACCAGCCTATGGGAGGTACACTGAAGCTTTCTTT
TRBV7-9	-	TRBJ2-5	-	CASSPGQAETQYF	TGTGCCAGCAGCCCCGGGCAGGCAGAGACCCAGTACTTC
TRBV25-1	-	TRBJ1-2	-	CASSTWRVYGYTF	TGTGCCAGCAGTACATGGAGGGTCTATGGCTACACCTTC
TRBV7-8	-	TRBJ1-1	-	CASSLGVQRNTEAFF	TGTGCCAGCAGCTTAGGGGTCCAACGGAACACTGAAGCTTTCTTT
TRBV15	-	TRBJ2-2	-	CATSRGGDGELFF	TGTGCCACCAGCAGAGGGGGGGACGGGGAGCTGTTTTTT
TRBV5-5	-	TRBJ2-7	-	CASSGQNEQYF	TGTGCCAGCAGCGGACAAAACGAGCAGTACTTC
TRBV5-4	-	TRBJ1-2	-	CASSREWSYGYTF	TGTGCCAGCAGTAGGGAGTGGAGCTATGGCTACACCTTC
TRBV10-1	TRBD1	TRBJ1-1	-	CASSLERGQGARIEAFF	TGCGCCAGCAGCCTCGAGAGGGGACAGGGGGCTCGGATTGAAGCTTTCTTT
TRBV11-3	-	TRBJ2-1	-	CASSTNRYNEQFF	TGTGCCAGCAGCACAAACAGGTACAATGAGCAGTTCTTC
TRBV6-1	-	TRBJ1-1	-	CASSAGQFGTEAFF	TGTGCCAGCAGTGCCGGACAGTTCGGGACTGAAGCTTTCTTT
TRBV19	TRBD2	TRBJ2-1	-	CASSGGGRGNEQFF	TGTGCCAGTAGTGGTGGCGGGAGGGGGAATGAGCAGTTCTTC